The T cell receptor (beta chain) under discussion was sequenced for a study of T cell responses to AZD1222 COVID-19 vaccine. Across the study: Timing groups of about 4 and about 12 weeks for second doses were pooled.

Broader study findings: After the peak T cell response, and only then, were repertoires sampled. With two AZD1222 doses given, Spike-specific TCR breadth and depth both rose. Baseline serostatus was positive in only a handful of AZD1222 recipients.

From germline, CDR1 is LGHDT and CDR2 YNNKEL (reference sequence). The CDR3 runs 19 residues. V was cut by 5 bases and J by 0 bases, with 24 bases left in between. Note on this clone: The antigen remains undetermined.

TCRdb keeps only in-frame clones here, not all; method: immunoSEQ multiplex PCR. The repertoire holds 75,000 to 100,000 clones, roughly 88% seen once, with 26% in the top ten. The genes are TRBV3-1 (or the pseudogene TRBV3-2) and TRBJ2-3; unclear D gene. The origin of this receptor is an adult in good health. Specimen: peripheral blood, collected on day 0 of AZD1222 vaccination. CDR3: CASSNQKIRQASSTDTQYF. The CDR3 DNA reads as TGTGCCAGCAGCAACCAAAAGATCCGACAAGCTTCTAGCACAGATACGCAGTATTTT.